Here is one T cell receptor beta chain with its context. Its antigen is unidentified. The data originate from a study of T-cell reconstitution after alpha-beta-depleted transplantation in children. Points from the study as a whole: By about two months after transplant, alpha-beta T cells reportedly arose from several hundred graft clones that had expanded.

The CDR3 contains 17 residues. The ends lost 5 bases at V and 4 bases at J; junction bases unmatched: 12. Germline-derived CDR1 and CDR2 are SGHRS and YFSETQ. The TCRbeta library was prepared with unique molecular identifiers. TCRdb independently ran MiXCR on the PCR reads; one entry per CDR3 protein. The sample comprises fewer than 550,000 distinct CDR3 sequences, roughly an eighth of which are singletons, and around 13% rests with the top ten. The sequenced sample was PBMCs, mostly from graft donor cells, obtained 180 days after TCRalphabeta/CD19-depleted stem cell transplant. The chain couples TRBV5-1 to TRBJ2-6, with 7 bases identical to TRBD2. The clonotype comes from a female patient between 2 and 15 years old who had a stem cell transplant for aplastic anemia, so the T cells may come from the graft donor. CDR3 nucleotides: TGCGCCAGCAGTAAAGGACTAGTTTCTTCCGGGGCCAACGTCCTGACTTTC. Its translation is CASSKGLVSSGANVLTF. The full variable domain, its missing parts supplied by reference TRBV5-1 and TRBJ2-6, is KAGVTQTPRYLIKTRGQQVTLSCSPISGHRSVSWYQQTPGQGLQFLFEYFSETQRNKGNFPGRFSGRQFSNSRSEMNVSTLELGDSALYLCASSKGLVSSGANVLTFGAGSRLTVL.